This T cell receptor (beta chain) emerged from a study of patients and donors after allogeneic stem cell transplantation. Trimming shortened V by 1 base and J by 6 bases, and 4 bases separated the two germline ends. The germline gives CDR1 LNHDA, CDR2 SQIVND (reference sequence). The CDR3 has 12 residues. TCRdb processed the RT-PCR reads anew with MiXCR; each CDR3 protein has one entry. This table has under 35,000 distinct CDR3 sequences, roughly a third appearing once. This clonotype is deemed large. The source of this sequence is a human donor who was either an allogeneic HSCT recipient or a stem cell or donor lymphocyte infusion donor (not recorded which). It is not recorded whose cells these are; they may come from a transplant donor. The genes are TRBV19 and TRBJ1-5, with D unresolved. Sequenced: blood, either unsorted or a sorted T cell fraction (not recorded which). CDR3 amino acids: CASSIALQPQHF. The CDR3 DNA sequence: TGTGCCAGTAGTATAGCCCTTCAGCCCCAGCATTTT.